The next 19 T cell receptor beta chains were all read from a single sample in a study of T cells expressing NK-cell markers. TCRdb re-called the 5' RACE reads and catalogs CDR3 proteins one per entry, DNA excluded. The sample data list almost 450,000 distinct CDR3 sequences. Sequencing was performed on blood T cells: a sorted CD56 or NKG2C T cell subset, CD4+ or CD8+ T cells, or bulk PBMC T cells (not recorded which). The source is a woman between 18 and 75 years old in good health.

The CDR3 here is CSARPQKNTEAFF. This chain connects TRBV20-1 to TRBJ1-1. The germline V gene has CDR1 DFQATT and CDR2 SNEGSKA (reference sequence). This CDR3 is built from 13 residues.

The chain has TRBV29-1 and TRBJ2-5; the D call of TRBD1 rests on TCRdb alone, since no DNA is present to check it. This CDR3 comprises 13 residues. The V gene's germline CDR1 is SQVTM and CDR2 ANQGSEA. CDR3 region: CSAPGHQTETQYF.

The CDR3 is CASSYQLGTAYGYTF. This sequence joins TRBV6-5 and TRBJ1-2; TCRdb returns TRBD1, unconfirmable since there is no DNA. CDR1 and CDR2 (germline): MNHEY, SVGAGI. The CDR3 extends over 15 amino acids.

J is TRBJ2-4 and V is TRBV30. From germline, CDR1 is GTSNPN and CDR2 SVGIG (reference sequence). There are 12 residues in the CDR3. CDR3 loop: CAWSVLDDIQYF.

V gene TRBV28 combines with J gene TRBJ2-7; TCRdb calls TRBD1, which cannot be checked without DNA. CDR1 and CDR2 from the germline V gene are MDHEN and SYDVKM. The CDR3 spans 14 residues. CDR3 loop: CASSFRGKRNEQYF.

This chain uses TRBV12-3 or TRBV12-4 with TRBJ2-2; TCRdb's D gene call, TRBD2, goes unchecked for lack of DNA. The CDR3 sequence is 13 residues long. Here the CDR3 reads CASSRGGQGELFF.

The chain carries TRBV18 and TRBJ2-7; TCRdb designates TRBD2, a call that cannot be tested without DNA. The length of the CDR3 is 14 residues. Germline V CDR1 and CDR2: KGHSH, LQKENI. This CDR3 is CASSHRDGRGEQYF.

Here the CDR3 reads CASSLLAGSSYEQYF. The chain employs TRBV3-1 and TRBJ2-7; TCRdb reports TRBD2, a call that lacks DNA to check it against. The germline gives CDR1 LGHDT, CDR2 YNNKEL (reference sequence). This CDR3 has 15 residues.

The rearrangement uses TRBV7-3 and TRBJ2-5; there is no DNA to check the TCRdb D call of TRBD1. The CDR3 is 16 residues long. The germline V gene encodes CDR1 SGHTA and CDR2 FQGTGA. This CDR3 is CASSLGGGTVQETQYF.

The chain carries TRBV28 and TRBJ2-7; TCRdb's D call, TRBD2, is unchecked because there is no DNA. Germline assignment: CDR1 MDHEN and CDR2 SYDVKM. The CDR3 has 15 amino acids. The CDR3 sequence: CASSLWPSGNYEQYF.

The CDR3 spells CASSGGRFGNTEAFF. The genes are TRBV6-2 or TRBV6-3 and TRBJ1-1; TCRdb returns TRBD1, unconfirmable since there is no DNA. The CDR3 totals 15 residues. The V gene's germline CDR1 is MNHEY and CDR2 SVGEGT.

This chain joins TRBV20-1 and TRBJ2-1; TCRdb's D call, TRBD2, is unchecked because there is no DNA. Germline V gene data show CDR1 as DFQATT and CDR2 as SNEGSKA (reference sequence). The CDR3 contains 17 residues. CDR3 region: CSARDDWLAEGGAEQFF.

V usage is TRBV20-1 and J usage is TRBJ2-2; lacking DNA, the TRBD2 call made by TCRdb goes unchecked. The CDR3 has 16 residues. Germline V gives CDR1 DFQATT, CDR2 SNEGSKA (reference sequence). This chain's CDR3 is CSATTSGRENTGELFF.

The V gene is TRBV7-3, the J gene TRBJ1-1; checking the TCRdb D call of TRBD1 is not possible without DNA. Germline CDR1 is SGHTA and CDR2 is FQGTGA. The CDR3 is made up of 16 amino acids. CDR3: CASSSGAHPMNTEAFF.

The V and J genes are TRBV11-3 and TRBJ2-7; TCRdb reports TRBD2, a call that lacks DNA to check it against. Germline-derived CDR1 and CDR2 are SGHNT and YENEEA. This CDR3 region has 14 residues. Here the CDR3 reads CASSPAGREDEQYF.

The chain has TRBV6-2 or TRBV6-3 and TRBJ2-7; the D gene TCRdb calls, TRBD2, cannot be checked with no DNA. CDR3 length equals 16 residues. Germline values: CDR1 MNHEY, CDR2 SVGEGT. The CDR3 region is CASSPRARYVPGEQYF.

The rearrangement uses TRBV6-5 and TRBJ2-1; TCRdb picks TRBD2, but there is no DNA to check that call. Germline loops: CDR1 MNHEY, CDR2 SVGAGI. The CDR3 totals 15 residues. The CDR3 reads CASSLLAGVHNEQFF.

The rearrangement links TRBV20-1 to TRBJ1-6. The length of the CDR3 is 12 residues. The germline V gene has CDR1 DFQATT and CDR2 SNEGSKA (reference sequence). The CDR3 is CSALRDDSPLHF.

V usage is TRBV4-2 and J usage is TRBJ1-2. The CDR3 runs 15 residues. Per germline, CDR1 LGHNA and CDR2 YNFKEQ. CDR3 region: CASSQELGGDYGYTF.